This T cell receptor beta chain stems from a study of cytomegalovirus exposure and HLA in healthy donors. This clone was seen a single time. The sample contains more than one DNA sequence encoding this CDR3. Per the germline V gene, CDR1 is MNHEY and CDR2 is SVGAGI. The CDR3 contains 14 residues. V was clipped by 7 bases and J by 1 base, with 13 bases between them. The PCR ran on 60 Vbeta and 13 Jbeta primers. Some clones are missing from TCRdb's copy, which holds only in-frame ones; the method was immunoSEQ multiplex PCR. The sample has 250,000 or so clones, nearly 95% seen once. The sequence was collected from a girl under 10 years old in good health and CMV-seronegative. The chain combines TRBV6-5 with TRBJ1-1, with D tentatively TRBD1 (6 bases). The sample consisted of PBMCs. The CDR3, as DNA: TGTGCCAGCAATCCGACAGGAGGGAACACTGAAGCTTTCTTT. Residues: CASNPTGGNTEAFF.